This TCR beta chain was profiled in a study of T cell repertoires in cytomegalovirus infection. About the research overall: Recently identified HLA-C-restricted and well-studied HLA-B-restricted CMV epitopes were used. TCR beta signatures that were public indicated CMV infection and matching HLA type.

A few counts support this clonotype. Its antigen is still unknown. Study conclusions and caveats: HLA-C-restricted TCR beta clonotypes specific for CMV led the ex vivo response.

TCRdb recomputed calls from the reads with MiXCR, one row per CDR3 protein. The sample contains about 150,000 distinct CDR3 sequences, about 32% of which appear only once. V was shortened by 2 bases and J by 4 bases, with 8 bases between the two germline ends. Per the germline V gene, CDR1 is SGHVS and CDR2 is FQNEAQ. The CDR3 spans 13 residues. The receptor was isolated from a human donor in good health (CMV status not recorded). Some clones in this sample may be carry-over from other donors' samples. This rearrangement joins TRBV7-8 to TRBJ2-5; D remains ambiguous. The sample here was CD8+ T cells from cultured PBMCs, taken from culture after CMV antigen stimulation. Written as DNA, the CDR3 is TGTGCCAGCAGCTTAAATGTTCCAGAGACCCAGTACTTC. This translates into CASSLNVPETQYF.